This is a list of T cell receptor beta chains from one sample in a study of response to subunit inactivated influenza vaccine. TCRdb fed the RT-PCR reads into MiXCR, producing one record per CDR3 protein. Of approximately 700,000 distinct CDR3 sequences in the sample, about 14% are singletons; the top ten hold around 7%. The specimen was PBMCs from blood, collected roughly 15 days before vaccination. These receptors came from a man aged 50-59 years who received an inactivated influenza vaccine. CDR3s include the opening cysteine and the closing phenylalanine or tryptophan. Each record gives: V gene, J gene, CDR3 protein.

v_gene: TRBV4-2; j_gene: TRBJ2-1; CDR3aa: CASSSHYSRDRAYNEQFF
v_gene: TRBV29-1; j_gene: TRBJ1-4; CDR3aa: CSVGGTENEKLFF
v_gene: TRBV10-3; j_gene: TRBJ2-7; CDR3aa: CAIKSGTSKYEQYF
v_gene: TRBV12-3/TRBV12-4; j_gene: TRBJ1-5; CDR3aa: CASSGTGGLQPQHF
v_gene: TRBV6-5; j_gene: TRBJ2-7; CDR3aa: CASSSGFEQYF
v_gene: TRBV6-2/TRBV6-3; j_gene: TRBJ1-5; CDR3aa: CASSYFGGRGNQPQHF
v_gene: TRBV24-1; j_gene: TRBJ2-2; CDR3aa: CATSDGHIYSANTGELFF
v_gene: TRBV20-1; j_gene: TRBJ2-4; CDR3aa: CSARDVTSGGAGAKNIQYF
v_gene: TRBV10-3; j_gene: TRBJ2-3; CDR3aa: CAISESPTSGGTTDTQYF
v_gene: TRBV5-1; j_gene: TRBJ2-7; CDR3aa: CASSLQQRVGSYEQYF
v_gene: TRBV4-2; j_gene: TRBJ2-5; CDR3aa: CASSRAISGGDETQYF
v_gene: TRBV7-8; j_gene: TRBJ2-1; CDR3aa: CASSLRRVNNEQFF
v_gene: TRBV18; j_gene: TRBJ2-5; CDR3aa: CASSPPGRASEETQYF
v_gene: TRBV3-1; j_gene: TRBJ2-5; CDR3aa: CASSQNSVNSETQYF
v_gene: TRBV10-3; j_gene: TRBJ1-1; CDR3aa: CAISSGWATEAFF
v_gene: TRBV19; j_gene: TRBJ2-7; CDR3aa: CASRMAGIDGYEQYF
v_gene: TRBV9; j_gene: TRBJ2-7; CDR3aa: CASSAGLVDYEQYF
v_gene: TRBV27; j_gene: TRBJ2-7; CDR3aa: CASRVGTGTYEQYF
v_gene: TRBV4-3; j_gene: TRBJ2-5; CDR3aa: CASSHQPPGKGGETQYF
v_gene: TRBV5-1; j_gene: TRBJ2-1; CDR3aa: CASSLETSGRPLISEQFF
v_gene: TRBV27; j_gene: TRBJ2-3; CDR3aa: CASSILFTGGRGTDTQYF
v_gene: TRBV6-5; j_gene: TRBJ2-2; CDR3aa: CASSYSPLSNTGELFF
v_gene: TRBV3-1; j_gene: TRBJ2-4; CDR3aa: CASSSNLQATALKNIQYF
v_gene: TRBV5-5; j_gene: TRBJ2-6; CDR3aa: CASSLADRGSGANVLTF
v_gene: TRBV12-3/TRBV12-4; j_gene: TRBJ2-5; CDR3aa: CASSLTGLRETQYF
v_gene: TRBV11-2; j_gene: TRBJ2-1; CDR3aa: CASSFGTGNYNEQFF
v_gene: TRBV4-3; j_gene: TRBJ2-1; CDR3aa: CASSQGFGTSGDNEQFF
v_gene: TRBV6-2/TRBV6-3; j_gene: TRBJ2-7; CDR3aa: CASSPLDRGPSYEQYF
v_gene: TRBV7-2; j_gene: TRBJ2-5; CDR3aa: CASSLEVVVQETQYF
v_gene: TRBV28; j_gene: TRBJ1-4; CDR3aa: CASSSPQGRGEKLFF
v_gene: TRBV20-1; j_gene: TRBJ1-4; CDR3aa: CSARPLGPNEKLFF
v_gene: TRBV5-1; j_gene: TRBJ2-7; CDR3aa: CASSHGQYEQYF
v_gene: TRBV6-2/TRBV6-3; j_gene: TRBJ2-4; CDR3aa: CASSYLGTSGSLAKNIQYF
v_gene: TRBV7-9; j_gene: TRBJ2-7; CDR3aa: CASNSFRGRIDEQYF
v_gene: TRBV27; j_gene: TRBJ2-1; CDR3aa: CASSLQDASNEQFF
v_gene: TRBV9; j_gene: TRBJ2-5; CDR3aa: CASSVEGLAEQETQYF
v_gene: TRBV20-1; j_gene: TRBJ1-1; CDR3aa: CSARRQGNTEAFF
v_gene: TRBV12-3/TRBV12-4; j_gene: TRBJ1-1; CDR3aa: CASSMDRPNTEAFF
v_gene: TRBV20-1; j_gene: TRBJ1-1; CDR3aa: CSARDQTGGGTEAFF
v_gene: TRBV14; j_gene: TRBJ2-7; CDR3aa: CASSQWGGTFSYEQYF
v_gene: TRBV6-5; j_gene: TRBJ2-2; CDR3aa: CASSSGTATLDTGELFF
v_gene: TRBV3-1; j_gene: TRBJ2-5; CDR3aa: CASSQDDRMGLETQYF
v_gene: TRBV20-1; j_gene: TRBJ2-7; CDR3aa: CSARDLLGQKAYEQYF
v_gene: TRBV7-2; j_gene: TRBJ2-2; CDR3aa: CASSLRPSGGNTGELFF
v_gene: TRBV20-1; j_gene: TRBJ2-3; CDR3aa: CSAGPRDRVSDTQYF
v_gene: TRBV5-1; j_gene: TRBJ2-1; CDR3aa: CASSPYTGASSYNEQFF
v_gene: TRBV28; j_gene: TRBJ2-2; CDR3aa: CASSHPSGKVYTGELFF
v_gene: TRBV11-2; j_gene: TRBJ2-2; CDR3aa: CASSDKGYTGELFF
v_gene: TRBV5-1; j_gene: TRBJ1-5; CDR3aa: CASSGEGPNQPQHF
v_gene: TRBV9; j_gene: TRBJ2-2; CDR3aa: CASSVASGGNTGELFF
v_gene: TRBV4-3; j_gene: TRBJ2-7; CDR3aa: CASSQATSGISGEQYF
v_gene: TRBV7-3; j_gene: TRBJ2-3; CDR3aa: CASSPGLAAVTDTQYF
v_gene: TRBV7-9; j_gene: TRBJ1-5; CDR3aa: CASSRGQGNQPQHF
v_gene: TRBV30; j_gene: TRBJ2-3; CDR3aa: CAWSRGPHTDTQYF
v_gene: TRBV20-1; j_gene: TRBJ2-5; CDR3aa: CSARRRGQGFGRYVSAQETQYF
v_gene: TRBV3-1; j_gene: TRBJ2-1; CDR3aa: CASSPLTSGRSYNEQFF
v_gene: TRBV4-3; j_gene: TRBJ2-5; CDR3aa: CASSQGTDQETQYF
v_gene: TRBV28; j_gene: TRBJ2-3; CDR3aa: CASIAPGGQLDTQYF
v_gene: TRBV4-3; j_gene: TRBJ2-4; CDR3aa: CASSRKIGTTSGGPQNIQYF